A few counts support the clone carrying this TCR beta chain. What it recognizes is unknown. Germline-derived CDR1 and CDR2 are SGHTA and FQGNSA. The CDR3 sequence is 14 residues long. V dropped 4 bases and J dropped 4 bases, with 14 bases sitting between them. The data derive from a study of beta chain features in type 1 diabetes. Study results and limitations: Across all four CD4+ subsets, people with type 1 diabetes showed modestly shorter TCRB CDR3s. Among patients, naive, central memory and Treg TCRB repertoires appeared more similar than among healthy donors.

All of the isolated RNA was reverse transcribed, so expressed TCRB transcripts were sequenced. Produced via immunoSEQ multiplex PCR; TCRdb's table is partial and in-frame only. The data contain 400,000 or so clones, roughly 12% of them singletons. The sequence was obtained from a woman between 18 and 29 years old with type 1 diabetes. The sequenced material came from naive CD4+ T cells from blood. V is TRBV7-2 and J is TRBJ2-7; D is unclear. The CDR3 coding sequence is TGTGCCAGCAGCTATTCGGCCCTAGGTTACGAGCAGTACTTC. Protein sequence: CASSYSALGYEQYF.